This T cell receptor beta chain was recorded in a study of blood T cell repertoires in COVID-19. Method: immunoSEQ multiplex PCR; TCRdb's copy keeps in-frame clones and lacks some. The sample has 150,000 to 200,000 clones, 70% to 90% seen once. The ends lost 3 bases at V and 0 bases at J; junction bases unmatched: 6. The CDR3 extends over 17 amino acids. The germline V gene has CDR1 SGHNT and CDR2 YYREEE (reference sequence). This clone is a singleton in its sample. Sequencing input: peripheral blood. The chain links TRBV5-4 to TRBJ1-2, with 12 nucleotides matching TRBD1. This TCR was sampled from a man aged 65-85 years with active or convalescent COVID-19. The CDR3 protein is CASSSGGQGAANYGYTF. For the CDR3, the DNA is TGTGCCAGCAGCTCGGGGGGACAGGGGGCTGCTAACTATGGCTACACCTTC.